A single sample gave rise to the 21 T cell receptor beta chains below, sequenced in a study of T cell responses to AZD1222 COVID-19 vaccine. Profiling relied on immunoSEQ multiplex PCR, and the TCRdb table lists in-frame clones only, not all of them. The sample shows 80,000 to 130,000 clones, approximately 87% of them seen only once. This material consisted of peripheral blood, taken on day 0 of AZD1222 vaccination. These receptors came from an adult in good health.

Concerning this clone itself: This sample also contains other DNA sequences that code for the same CDR3. The rearrangement joins TRBV28 to TRBJ1-6, with D possibly matching TRBD1 (6 bases). Trimming removed 7 bases at V and 7 bases at J, with 17 bases between. The CDR3 extends over 15 amino acids. Germline CDR1 reads MDHEN; CDR2 reads SYDVKM. The CDR3 protein is CASKIRGLENSPLHF. CDR3 nucleotide sequence: TGTGCCAGCAAAATCAGGGGACTGGAGAATTCACCCCTCCACTTT.

The chain links TRBV6-5 to TRBJ1-1; D unresolved. Trimming stripped 5 bases from V and 5 bases from J, with 15 bases between. CDR1 is MNHEY, CDR2 SVGAGI, per germline. The CDR3 extends over 14 amino acids. CDR3 bases: TGTGCCAGCAGTAACGTCGGGAGATGGACTGAAGCTTTCTTT. The encoded protein is CASSNVGRWTEAFF.

This chain joins TRBV27 and TRBJ1-2; 10 nucleotides agree with TRBD1. The CDR3 is 14 amino acids. Germline lookup yields CDR1 MNHEY and CDR2 SMNVEV (reference sequence). V gave up 5 bases and J gave up 6 bases; unmatched junction bases: 6. CDR3 sequence reads: CASSLRQGANGYTF. DNA for the CDR3: TGTGCCAGCAGTCTCCGACAGGGGGCAAATGGCTACACCTTC.

This clone has a single count. This chain connects TRBV7-2 to TRBJ1-5; D not certain. Per germline, CDR1 SGHTA and CDR2 FQGNSA. The CDR3 runs to 13 residues. The V gene lost 6 bases and the J gene lost 7 bases, with 13 bases spanning the gap. Written as DNA, the CDR3 is TGTGCCAGCAGGTTGCAGGTCGGACAGCCCCAGCATTTT. It yields the protein CASRLQVGQPQHF.

J is TRBJ2-6 and V is TRBV5-4; D may be TRBD1 (6 bases). The CDR3 spans 17 residues. V was cut by 4 bases and J by 0 bases, with 14 bases left in between. Germline lookup yields CDR1 SGHNT and CDR2 YYREEE (reference sequence). The CDR3 sequence is CASSQGFRSSGANVLTF. The CDR3 DNA is TGTGCCAGCAGCCAGGGGTTTAGGAGCTCTGGGGCCAACGTCCTGACTTTC.

CDR3 nucleotides: TGCGCCAGCAGCCAAATGCACGGAGCCAAAAACATTCAGTACTTC. It specifies CASSQMHGAKNIQYF. This chain uses TRBV4-3 with TRBJ2-4; D gene ambiguous. Trimming took off 2 bases at V and 0 bases at J, with 8 bases between the two ends. CDR1 and CDR2 from the germline V gene are LGHNA and YSLEER. The CDR3 runs to 15 residues.

CDR3 sequence (DNA): TGTGCCAGCAGCGTAGACGGTGGAGATGAAAAACTGTTTTTT. This gives the protein CASSVDGGDEKLFF. The chain combines TRBV9 with TRBJ1-4; no reliable D call. Germline CDR1 reads SGDLS; CDR2 reads YYNGEE. The CDR3 length is 14 residues. The V end lost 0 bases, the J end lost 6 bases, and 9 bases lay between the germline ends. Full variable domain (outside the CDR3, taken from reference TRBV9 and TRBJ1-4): DSGVTQTPKHLITATGQRVTLRCSPRSGDLSVYWYQQSLDQGLQFLIQYYNGEERAKGNILERFSAQQFPDLHSELNLSSLELGDSALYFCASSVDGGDEKLFFGSGTQLSVL.

J is TRBJ2-6 and V is TRBV6-1; possible D gene TRBD1, 5 bases. The V and J ends lost 2 bases and 1 base respectively, with 15 bases between them. CDR3 length: 18 amino acids. From germline, CDR1 is MNHNS and CDR2 SASEGT. The CDR3 sequence: CASSEIDRGASGANVLTF. The DNA of the CDR3 is TGTGCCAGCAGTGAAATAGACAGAGGAGCGTCTGGGGCCAACGTCCTGACTTTC.

J is TRBJ2-1 and V is TRBV5-8; 7 nucleotides align to TRBD1. The ends lost 3 bases at V and 4 bases at J; junction bases unmatched: 4. CDR1 and CDR2 from the germline V gene are SGHTS and YDEGEE. This CDR3 has 14 amino acids. The CDR3 sequence: CASSSPTGYNEQFF. CDR3 nucleotides: TGTGCCAGCAGCTCCCCGACAGGGTACAATGAGCAGTTCTTC.

V gene TRBV6-5 combines with J gene TRBJ2-7; possible D gene TRBD2, 5 bases. Trimming left V 4 bases short and J 5 bases short, with 12 bases between. Germline V CDR1 and CDR2: MNHEY, SVGAGI. CDR3 length: 13 residues. CDR3: CASSLYGNDEQYF. CDR3 sequence (DNA): TGTGCCAGCAGTTTGTACGGGAATGACGAGCAGTACTTC.

V gene TRBV6-5 combines with J gene TRBJ1-3, with TRBD1 as a possible D gene (5 bases). V was clipped by 0 bases and J by 10 bases, with 7 bases between them. CDR3 length: 12 amino acids. Per germline, CDR1 MNHEY and CDR2 SVGAGI. The CDR3 DNA is TGTGCCAGCAGTTACTCGGGGGAAACCATATATTTT. Translating it yields CASSYSGETIYF.

The J gene is TRBJ1-1, the V gene TRBV6-1; 8 nucleotides line up with TRBD1. V lost 3 bases to trimming and J lost 1 base; unmatched junction nucleotides: 4. Germline lookup yields CDR1 MNHNS and CDR2 SASEGT. This CDR3 has 15 residues. CDR3 loop: CASSDRGRWNTEAFF. CDR3 DNA sequence: TGTGCCAGCAGTGACAGGGGGCGATGGAACACTGAAGCTTTCTTT.

The CDR3 coding sequence is TGCGCCAGCAGCCAAGTCCTGGCAGGGATTGCCTACAATGAGCAGTTCTTC. Encoded protein: CASSQVLAGIAYNEQFF. The chain links TRBV4-1 to TRBJ2-1, with TRBD1 as a possible D gene (5 bases). The germline V gene encodes CDR1 MGHRA and CDR2 YSYEKL. CDR3 length: 17 amino acids. V was shortened by 1 base and J by 2 bases, with 15 bases between the two germline ends.

The chain combines TRBV5-8 with TRBJ2-4, with D perhaps matching TRBD1 (6 bases). Per the germline V gene, CDR1 is SGHTS and CDR2 is YDEGEE. The CDR3 spans 19 residues. V shed 0 bases and J shed 0 bases, with 19 bases lying between them. This chain's CDR3 is CASSLVFIQGSLAKNIQYF. For the CDR3, the DNA is TGTGCCAGCAGCTTGGTGTTCATACAGGGAAGTTTAGCCAAAAACATTCAGTACTTC.

The genes are TRBV5-6 and TRBJ1-2; the D is unclear. The V gene's germline CDR1 is SGHDT and CDR2 YYEEEE. The V end was cut by 5 bases, the J end by 4 bases, with 12 bases between. This CDR3 is built from 13 residues. CDR3 nucleotides: TGTGCCAGCAGGAGCGGCGGGATCTATGGCTACACCTTC. Protein sequence: CASRSGGIYGYTF.

The genes are TRBV5-1 and TRBJ1-1, with D possibly being TRBD1 (5 bases). The CDR3 consists of 13 residues. Germline V gives CDR1 SGHRS, CDR2 YFSETQ. Between the trimmed V and J ends, which lost 3 bases and 1 base, there was a span of 7 bases. The CDR3 region is CASSYTGNTEAFF. The CDR3 DNA sequence: TGCGCCAGCAGCTATACAGGGAACACTGAAGCTTTCTTT.

The chain has TRBV4-1 and TRBJ1-4, with D perhaps TRBD1 (5 bases). The CDR3 is 16 residues long. Trimming removed 0 bases at V and 0 bases at J, with 8 bases between. Germline lookup yields CDR1 MGHRA and CDR2 YSYEKL. Here the CDR3 reads CASSQDRTPTNEKLFF. The CDR3 DNA follows: TGCGCCAGCAGCCAAGATCGGACACCAACTAATGAAAAACTGTTTTTT.

This chain joins TRBV13 and TRBJ1-6; a weak D match, TRBD1 (5 bases). Per germline, CDR1 PRHDT and CDR2 FYEKMQ (reference sequence). The CDR3 contains 15 residues. Trimming stripped 5 bases from V and 7 bases from J, with 15 bases between. In DNA, the CDR3 is TGTGCCAGCAGCGTTGGGGGAGGCTGGAATTCACCCCTCCACTTT. It yields the protein CASSVGGGWNSPLHF.

The rearrangement joins TRBV2 to TRBJ1-2, with D perhaps TRBD1 (5 bases). The germline V and J ends were trimmed by 5 bases and 4 bases, with 11 bases remaining between them. Looked up from germline, CDR1 is SNHLY and CDR2 is FYNNEI. This CDR3 is 13 amino acids long. CDR3 DNA: TGTGCCAGCAGTCGACAGACTGTCTATGGCTACACCTTC. Translation gives CASSRQTVYGYTF. The entire variable domain, with the rest obtained from reference TRBV2 and TRBJ1-2, is as follows: EPEVTQTPSHQVTQMGQEVILRCVPISNHLYFYWYRQILGQKVEFLVSFYNNEISEKSEIFDDQFSVERPDGSNFTLKIRSTKLEDSAMYFCASSRQTVYGYTFGSGTRLTVV.

The V call is TRBV2, the J call TRBJ1-4; no definite D call. In germline, CDR1 is SNHLY, CDR2 FYNNEI. This CDR3 comprises 12 residues. The V gene lost 8 bases and the J gene lost 5 bases, with 9 bases spanning the gap. As DNA, the CDR3 is TGTGCCAGCGTGAGGGCGAATGAAAAACTGTTTTTT. Protein: CASVRANEKLFF.

V gene TRBV6-5 combines with J gene TRBJ1-1; TRBD1 matches 7 bases. The germline CDR1 and CDR2 sequences are MNHEY and SVGAGI. The V and J ends lost 3 bases and 4 bases, in that order; junction bases with no gene match: 2. The CDR3 has 13 amino acids. CDR3: CASSYWDSTEAFF. DNA of the CDR3: TGTGCCAGCAGTTATTGGGACAGCACTGAAGCTTTCTTT.